This T cell receptor beta chain was found in a study of shared clonotypes between healthy human individuals. CDR1 and CDR2 (germline): MDHEN, SYDVKM. J lost 3 bases, V lost 4 bases, and 6 bases had no gene match. This CDR3 is built from 15 residues. Naive CD8 cells were CD45RO-negative, positively selected for CCR7, excluding terminally differentiated effector memory CD45RA+ cells. The assay was immunoSEQ multiplex PCR, and TCRdb's table has in-frame clones only and misses some. The data show 2 million to 2.5 million clones, with about 95% seen just once and 0.9% to 1.3% held by the top ten. The TCR originated in a man between 18 and 29 years old in good health. Sequencing input: naive CD8+ T cells sorted from blood. J is TRBJ1-5 and V is TRBV28; 7 bases fit TRBD1. The CDR3 DNA follows: TGTGCCAGCAGTTCAGGACAGGCGAACAATCAGCCCCAGCATTTT. Its protein product is CASSSGQANNQPQHF.